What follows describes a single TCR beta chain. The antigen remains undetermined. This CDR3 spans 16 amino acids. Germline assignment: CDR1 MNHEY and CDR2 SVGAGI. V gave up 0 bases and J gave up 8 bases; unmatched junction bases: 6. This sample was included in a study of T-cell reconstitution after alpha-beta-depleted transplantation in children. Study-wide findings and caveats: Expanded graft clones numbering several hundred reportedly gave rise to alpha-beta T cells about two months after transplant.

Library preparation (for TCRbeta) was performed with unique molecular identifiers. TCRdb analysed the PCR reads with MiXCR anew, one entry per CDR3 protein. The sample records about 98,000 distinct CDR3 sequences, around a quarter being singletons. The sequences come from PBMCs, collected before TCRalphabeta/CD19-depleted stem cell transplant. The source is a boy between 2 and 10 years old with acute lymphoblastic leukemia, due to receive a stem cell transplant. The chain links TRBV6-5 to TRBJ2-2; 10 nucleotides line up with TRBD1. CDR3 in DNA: TGTGCCAGCAGTTACTCAGGGGACAGGGGTAAAGGGGAGCTGTTTTTT. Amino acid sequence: CASSYSGDRGKGELFF.